Detailed here is one T cell receptor beta chain. This entry belongs to a study of blood T cell repertoires in COVID-19. The wider study: Sites across the United States, Italy and Spain contributed samples from acute and convalescent COVID-19. PBMCs, B-cell-depleted T cells, or T cells were the source of the cDNA or gDNA that made up the material.

V was clipped by 1 base and J by 2 bases, with 14 bases between them. Per germline, CDR1 SGHVS and CDR2 FQNEAQ. The CDR3 sequence is 16 residues long. As processed by the authors: Scientists estimated how many nucleated cells there were by amplifying reference gene primers. Some clones are missing from TCRdb's copy, which holds only in-frame ones; the method was immunoSEQ multiplex PCR. From that table come the V and J calls and clone size; the DNA was used to work out D and trimming. In the table there are around 110,000 clones, over 65% of which are singletons. The sample consisted of peripheral blood. V usage is TRBV7-8 and J usage is TRBJ1-2; D is uncertain. The TCR comes from a man younger than 40 with acute or convalescent COVID-19. CDR3 sequence (DNA): TGTGCCAGCAGCTTAGTTTCCGCTTACCTAAACTATGGCTACACCTTC. Translation: CASSLVSAYLNYGYTF.